The entry below gives a single TCR beta chain sequence along with its context. Each CDR3 protein is one row after TCRdb ran MiXCR on the 5' RACE reads. Here the sample spans hundreds of thousands of distinct CDR3 sequences, 11% to 15% being singletons. The data were taken from a study of identical twins. With 6 bases clipped from V and 5 bases from J, the junction kept 7 bases outside the gene matches. The CDR3 totals 14 residues. Germline V CDR1 and CDR2: DFQATT, SNEGSKA (reference sequence). This chain uses TRBV20-1 with TRBJ1-6; 7 nucleotides match TRBD1. Sequencing used memory (CD45RO+) T cells sorted from blood. The receptor's source is a woman in her late teens or twenties in good health. CDR3 sequence reads: CSAATGLDNSPLHF. The CDR3 DNA sequence: TGCAGTGCCGCGACAGGGTTGGATAATTCACCCCTCCACTTT.